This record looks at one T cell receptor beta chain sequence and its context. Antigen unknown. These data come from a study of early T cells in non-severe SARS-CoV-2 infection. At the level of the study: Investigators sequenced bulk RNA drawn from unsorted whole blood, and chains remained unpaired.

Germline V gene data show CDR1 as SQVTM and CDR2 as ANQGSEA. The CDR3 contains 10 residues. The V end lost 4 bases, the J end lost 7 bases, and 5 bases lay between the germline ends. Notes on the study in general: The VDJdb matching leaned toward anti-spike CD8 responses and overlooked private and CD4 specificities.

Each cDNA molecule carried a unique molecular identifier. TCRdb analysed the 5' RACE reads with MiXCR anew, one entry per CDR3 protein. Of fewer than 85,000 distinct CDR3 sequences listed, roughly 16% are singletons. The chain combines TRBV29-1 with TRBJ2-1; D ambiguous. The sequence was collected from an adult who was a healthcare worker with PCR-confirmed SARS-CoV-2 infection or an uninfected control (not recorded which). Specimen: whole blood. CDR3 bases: TGCAGCGTTGCCGGTAATGAGCAGTTCTTC. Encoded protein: CSVAGNEQFF.